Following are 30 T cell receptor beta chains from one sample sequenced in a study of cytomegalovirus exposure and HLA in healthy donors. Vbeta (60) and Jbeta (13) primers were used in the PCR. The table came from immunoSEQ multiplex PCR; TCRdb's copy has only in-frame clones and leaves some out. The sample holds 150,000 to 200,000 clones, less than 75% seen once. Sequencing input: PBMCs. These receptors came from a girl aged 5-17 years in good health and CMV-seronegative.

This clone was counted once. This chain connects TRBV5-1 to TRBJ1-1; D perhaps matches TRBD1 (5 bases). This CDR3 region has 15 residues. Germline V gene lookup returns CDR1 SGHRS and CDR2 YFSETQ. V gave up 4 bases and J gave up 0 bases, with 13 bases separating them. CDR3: CASSTVGGLNTEAFF. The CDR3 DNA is TGCGCCAGCAGCACCGTGGGGGGATTGAACACTGAAGCTTTCTTT.

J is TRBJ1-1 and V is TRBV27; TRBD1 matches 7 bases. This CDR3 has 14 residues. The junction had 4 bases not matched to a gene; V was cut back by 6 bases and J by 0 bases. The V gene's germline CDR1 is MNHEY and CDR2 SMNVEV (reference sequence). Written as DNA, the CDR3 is TGTGCCAGCAGACGAGGGACAGTGAACACTGAAGCTTTCTTT. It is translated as CASRRGTVNTEAFF.

This CDR3 is CATWTGSTEAFF. The CDR3 coding sequence is TGTGCCACCTGGACAGGGTCCACTGAAGCTTTCTTT. This chain connects TRBV6-5 to TRBJ1-1; 8 positions agree with TRBD1. V gave up 10 bases and J gave up 4 bases; unmatched junction bases: 5. The CDR3 loop spans 12 amino acids. From germline, CDR1 is MNHEY and CDR2 SVGAGI.

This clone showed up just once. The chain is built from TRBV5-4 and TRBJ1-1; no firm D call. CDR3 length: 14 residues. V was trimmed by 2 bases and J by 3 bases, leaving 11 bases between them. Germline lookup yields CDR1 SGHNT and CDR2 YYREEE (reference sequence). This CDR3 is CASSLTAFDTEAFF. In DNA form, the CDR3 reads TGTGCCAGCAGCTTAACAGCCTTCGACACTGAAGCTTTCTTT.

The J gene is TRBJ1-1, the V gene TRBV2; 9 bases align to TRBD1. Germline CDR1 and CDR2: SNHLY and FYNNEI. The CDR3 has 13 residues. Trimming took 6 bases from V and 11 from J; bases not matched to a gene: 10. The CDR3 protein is CASSPDRGVGAFF. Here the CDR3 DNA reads TGTGCCAGCAGCCCGGACAGGGGAGTCGGGGCTTTCTTT.

CDR3 protein: CASSPIETGDGYTF. The CDR3 nucleotides are TGTGCCAGCTCACCAATCGAGACAGGGGACGGCTACACCTTC. This chain joins TRBV18 and TRBJ1-2, with 8 bases lining up with TRBD1. CDR1 and CDR2 from the germline V gene are KGHSH and LQKENI. V lost 2 bases to trimming and J lost 8 bases; unmatched junction nucleotides: 7. This CDR3 has 14 residues.

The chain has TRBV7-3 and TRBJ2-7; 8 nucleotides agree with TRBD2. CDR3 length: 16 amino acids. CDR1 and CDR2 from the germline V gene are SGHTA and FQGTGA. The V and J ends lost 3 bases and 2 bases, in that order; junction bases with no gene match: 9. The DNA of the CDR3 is TGTGCCAGCAGCTTGGGGGGGGATAGCGGGACCTACGAGCAGTACTTC. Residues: CASSLGGDSGTYEQYF.

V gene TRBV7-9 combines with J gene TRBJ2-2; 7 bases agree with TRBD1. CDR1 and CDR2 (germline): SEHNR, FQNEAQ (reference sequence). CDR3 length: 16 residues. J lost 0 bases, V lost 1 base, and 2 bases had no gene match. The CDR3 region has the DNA TGTGCCAGCAGCTTAGGAGGGACAGCGAACACCGGGGAGCTGTTTTTT. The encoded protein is CASSLGGTANTGELFF.

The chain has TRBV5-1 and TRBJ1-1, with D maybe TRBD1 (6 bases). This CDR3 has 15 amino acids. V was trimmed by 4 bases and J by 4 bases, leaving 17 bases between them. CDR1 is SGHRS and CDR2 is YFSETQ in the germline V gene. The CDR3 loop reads CASSTQGLGGTEAFF. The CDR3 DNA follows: TGCGCCAGCAGCACCCAGGGGTTAGGCGGCACTGAAGCTTTCTTT.

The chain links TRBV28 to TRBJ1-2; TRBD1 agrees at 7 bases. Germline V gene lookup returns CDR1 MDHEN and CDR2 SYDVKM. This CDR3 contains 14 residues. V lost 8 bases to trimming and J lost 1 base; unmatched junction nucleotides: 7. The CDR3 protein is CASWETGINYGYTF. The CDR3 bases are TGTGCCAGCTGGGAGACAGGGATTAACTATGGCTACACCTTC.

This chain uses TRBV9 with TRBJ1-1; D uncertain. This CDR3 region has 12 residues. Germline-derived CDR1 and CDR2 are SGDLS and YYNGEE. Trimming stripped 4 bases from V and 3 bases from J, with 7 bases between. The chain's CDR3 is CASSSKHTEAFF. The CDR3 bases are TGTGCCAGCAGCTCTAAGCACACTGAAGCTTTCTTT.

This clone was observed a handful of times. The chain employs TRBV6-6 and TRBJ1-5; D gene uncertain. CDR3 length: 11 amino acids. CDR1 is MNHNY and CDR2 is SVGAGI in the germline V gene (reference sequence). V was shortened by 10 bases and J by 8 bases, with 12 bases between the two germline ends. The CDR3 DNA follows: TGTGCCACCGCGGTAGGAGAGCCCCAGCATTTT. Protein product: CATAVGEPQHF.

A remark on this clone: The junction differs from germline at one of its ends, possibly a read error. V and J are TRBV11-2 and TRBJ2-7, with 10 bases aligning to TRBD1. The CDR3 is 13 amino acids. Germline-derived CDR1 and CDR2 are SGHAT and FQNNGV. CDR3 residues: CASTSGTGAIWDF. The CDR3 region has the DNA TGTGCCAGCACCTCGGGGACAGGGGCAATTTGGGACTTC.

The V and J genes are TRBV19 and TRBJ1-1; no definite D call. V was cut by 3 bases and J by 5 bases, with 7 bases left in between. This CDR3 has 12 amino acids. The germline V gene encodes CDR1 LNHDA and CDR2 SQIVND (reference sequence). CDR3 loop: CASSIAGTEAFF. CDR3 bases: TGTGCCAGTAGTATCGCGGGGACTGAAGCTTTCTTT.

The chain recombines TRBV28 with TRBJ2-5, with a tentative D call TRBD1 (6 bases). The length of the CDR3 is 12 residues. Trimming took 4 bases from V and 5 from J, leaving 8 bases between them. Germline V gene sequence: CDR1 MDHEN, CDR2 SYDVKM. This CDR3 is CASSWGPETQYF. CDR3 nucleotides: TGTGCCAGCAGTTGGGGGCCGGAGACCCAGTACTTC.

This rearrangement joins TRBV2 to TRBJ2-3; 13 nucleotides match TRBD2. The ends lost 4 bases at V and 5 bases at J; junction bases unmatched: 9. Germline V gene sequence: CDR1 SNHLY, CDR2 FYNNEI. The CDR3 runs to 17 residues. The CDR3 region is CASSGLGGLAGRDTQYF. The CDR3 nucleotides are TGTGCCAGCAGTGGGTTAGGGGGACTAGCGGGGAGAGATACGCAGTATTTT. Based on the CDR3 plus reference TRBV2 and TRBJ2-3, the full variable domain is EPEVTQTPSHQVTQMGQEVILRCVPISNHLYFYWYRQILGQKVEFLVSFYNNEISEKSEIFDDQFSVERPDGSNFTLKIRSTKLEDSAMYFCASSGLGGLAGRDTQYFGPGTRLTVL.

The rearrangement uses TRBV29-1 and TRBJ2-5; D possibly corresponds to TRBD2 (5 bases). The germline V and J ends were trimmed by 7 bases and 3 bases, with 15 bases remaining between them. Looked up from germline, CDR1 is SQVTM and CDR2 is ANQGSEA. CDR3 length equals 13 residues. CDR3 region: CSAFPGSEETQYF. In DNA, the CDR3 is TGCAGCGCTTTCCCGGGGTCGGAAGAGACCCAGTACTTC.

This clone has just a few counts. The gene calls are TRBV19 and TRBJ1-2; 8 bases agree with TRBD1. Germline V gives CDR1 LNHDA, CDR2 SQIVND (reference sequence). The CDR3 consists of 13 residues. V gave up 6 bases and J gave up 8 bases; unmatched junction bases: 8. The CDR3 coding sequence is TGTGCCAGTAGCCCCGCAGGGGGCATCGGCTACACCTTC. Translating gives CASSPAGGIGYTF.

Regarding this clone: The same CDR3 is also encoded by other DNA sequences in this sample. The CDR3 coding sequence is TGCGCCAGCAGCTTTAACACAGATACGCAGTATTTT. It translates to CASSFNTDTQYF. The chain has TRBV5-1 and TRBJ2-3; no definite D call. This CDR3 spans 12 amino acids. V was cut by 2 bases and J by 2 bases, with 3 bases left in between. CDR1 is SGHRS and CDR2 is YFSETQ in the germline V gene.

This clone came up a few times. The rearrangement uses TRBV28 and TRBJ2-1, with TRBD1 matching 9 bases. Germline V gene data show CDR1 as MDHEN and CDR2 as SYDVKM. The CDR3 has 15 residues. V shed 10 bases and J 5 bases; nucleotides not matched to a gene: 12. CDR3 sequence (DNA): TGTGCCACCACCTTAACAGGGGGCAGGGACAATGAGCAGTTCTTC. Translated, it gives CATTLTGGRDNEQFF.

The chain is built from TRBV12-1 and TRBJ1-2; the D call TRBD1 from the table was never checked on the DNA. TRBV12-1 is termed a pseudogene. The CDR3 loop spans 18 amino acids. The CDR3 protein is CASTIHDLSRGLICGYTF. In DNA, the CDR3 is TGTGCCAGCACCATCCACGATTTATCCAGGGGATTGATTTGTGGCTACACCTTC.

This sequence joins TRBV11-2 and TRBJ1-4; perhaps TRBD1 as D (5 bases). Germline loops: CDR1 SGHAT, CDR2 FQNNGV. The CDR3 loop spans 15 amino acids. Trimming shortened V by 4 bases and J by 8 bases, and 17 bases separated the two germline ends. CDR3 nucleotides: TGTGCCAGCAGCTCCCGGGCTAAACCAGGGGAAAAACTGTTTTTT. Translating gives CASSSRAKPGEKLFF.

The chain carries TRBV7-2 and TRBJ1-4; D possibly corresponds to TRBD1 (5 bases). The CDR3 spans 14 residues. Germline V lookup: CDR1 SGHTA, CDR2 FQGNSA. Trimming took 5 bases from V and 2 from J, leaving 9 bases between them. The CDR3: CASSPGPTNEKLFF. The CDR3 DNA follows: TGTGCCAGCAGCCCAGGGCCCACTAATGAAAAACTGTTTTTT.

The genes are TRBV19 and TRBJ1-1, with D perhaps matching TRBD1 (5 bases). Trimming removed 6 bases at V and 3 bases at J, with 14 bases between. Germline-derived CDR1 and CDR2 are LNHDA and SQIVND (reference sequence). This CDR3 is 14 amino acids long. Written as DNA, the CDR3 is TGTGCCAGTAGGGTCAGGGATGGGGACACTGAAGCTTTCTTT. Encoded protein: CASRVRDGDTEAFF.

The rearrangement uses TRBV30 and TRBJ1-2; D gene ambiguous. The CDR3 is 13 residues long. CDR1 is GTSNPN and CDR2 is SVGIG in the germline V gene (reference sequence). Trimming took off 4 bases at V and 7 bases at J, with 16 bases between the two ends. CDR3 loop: CAWNSGTPSGYTF. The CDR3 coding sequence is TGTGCCTGGAATTCAGGAACCCCGAGTGGCTACACCTTC.

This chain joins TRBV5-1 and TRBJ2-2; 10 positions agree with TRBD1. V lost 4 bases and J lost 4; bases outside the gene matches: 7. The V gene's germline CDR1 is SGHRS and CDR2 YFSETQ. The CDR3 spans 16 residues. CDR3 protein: CASSDRGRVPTGELFF. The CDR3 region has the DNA TGCGCCAGCAGCGACAGGGGGCGCGTTCCCACCGGGGAGCTGTTTTTT. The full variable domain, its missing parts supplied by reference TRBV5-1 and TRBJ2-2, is KAGVTQTPRYLIKTRGQQVTLSCSPISGHRSVSWYQQTPGQGLQFLFEYFSETQRNKGNFPGRFSGRQFSNSRSEMNVSTLELGDSALYLCASSDRGRVPTGELFFGEGSRLTVL.

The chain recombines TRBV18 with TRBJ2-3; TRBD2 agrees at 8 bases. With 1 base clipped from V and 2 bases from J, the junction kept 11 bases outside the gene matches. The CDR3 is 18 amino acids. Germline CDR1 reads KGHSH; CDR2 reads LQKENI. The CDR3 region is CASSPRVVSGGSTDTQYF. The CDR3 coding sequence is TGTGCCAGCTCACCACGAGTGGTCAGCGGGGGCTCCACAGATACGCAGTATTTT.

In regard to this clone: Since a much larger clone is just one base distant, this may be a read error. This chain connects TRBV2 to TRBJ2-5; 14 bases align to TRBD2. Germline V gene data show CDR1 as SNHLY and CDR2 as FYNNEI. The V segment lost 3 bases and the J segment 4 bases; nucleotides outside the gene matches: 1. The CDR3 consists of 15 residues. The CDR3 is CASSETSGGAETQYF. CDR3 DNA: TGTGCCAGCAGTGAGACTAGCGGGGGGGCAGAGACCCAGTACTTC.

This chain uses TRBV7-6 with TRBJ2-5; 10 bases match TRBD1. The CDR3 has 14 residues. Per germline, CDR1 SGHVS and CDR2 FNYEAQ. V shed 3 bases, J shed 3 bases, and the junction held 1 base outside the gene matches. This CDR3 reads CASSLDRGKETQYF. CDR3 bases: TGTGCCAGCAGCTTGGACAGGGGGAAAGAGACCCAGTACTTC.

The CDR3 coding sequence is TGTGCCAGCAGCCCCAAAGCGGGGGTTGGTTATGGCTACACCTTC. Its translation: CASSPKAGVGYGYTF. V and J are TRBV5-6 and TRBJ1-2; D is perhaps TRBD1 (5 bases). Trimming removed 4 bases at V and 5 bases at J, with 18 bases between. CDR1 and CDR2 (germline): SGHDT, YYEEEE. The CDR3 covers 15 residues.